This T cell receptor beta chain was observed in a study of post-analysis software for immune sequencing data. Findings and caveats of the study: Roughly five TRBV segments were more frequent in patients than controls; TRBV5-6, TRBV5-1 and TRBV20-1 belonged to this group.

In its sample, this clonotype was seen a few times. Its antigen is undetermined. The TCR beta cDNA libraries contained unique molecular identifiers. With roughly 0.85 to 11 million T cells as the source, some 510,000 cDNA molecules resulted. TCRdb reanalysed the PCR reads using MiXCR and keeps one entry per CDR3 protein. The sample has some 890,000 distinct CDR3 sequences, approximately 50% seen once. Germline V gives CDR1 SGHVS, CDR2 FQNEAQ. CDR3 length: 16 amino acids. V lost 4 bases to trimming and J lost 1 base; unmatched junction nucleotides: 6. The chain is built from TRBV7-8 and TRBJ2-3, with 9 bases that match TRBD2. The TCR originated in a girl between 10 and 17 years old with multiple sclerosis. The sample taken for sequencing was blood. CDR3 in amino acids: CASSSTRTSGTDTQYF. CDR3 coding DNA: TGTGCCAGCAGCTCGACCCGGACTAGCGGCACAGATACGCAGTATTTT. The entire variable domain, with the rest obtained from reference TRBV7-8 and TRBJ2-3, is as follows: GAGVSQSPRYKVAKRGQDVALRCDPISGHVSLFWYQQALGQGPEFLTYFQNEAQLDKSGLPSDRFFAERPEGSVSTLKIQRTQQEDSAVYLCASSSTRTSGTDTQYFGPGTRLTVL.